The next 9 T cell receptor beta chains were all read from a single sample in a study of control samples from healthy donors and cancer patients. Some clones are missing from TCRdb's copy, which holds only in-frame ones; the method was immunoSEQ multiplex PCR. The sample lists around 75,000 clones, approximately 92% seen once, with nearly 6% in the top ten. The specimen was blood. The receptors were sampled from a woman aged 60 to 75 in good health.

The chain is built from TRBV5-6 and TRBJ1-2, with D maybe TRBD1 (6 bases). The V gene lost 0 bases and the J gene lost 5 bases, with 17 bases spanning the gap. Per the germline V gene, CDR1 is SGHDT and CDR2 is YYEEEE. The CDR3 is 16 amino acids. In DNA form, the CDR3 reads TGTGCCAGCAGCTTGGGAGCAGCCCCACAGGGATATGGCTACACCTTC. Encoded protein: CASSLGAAPQGYGYTF.

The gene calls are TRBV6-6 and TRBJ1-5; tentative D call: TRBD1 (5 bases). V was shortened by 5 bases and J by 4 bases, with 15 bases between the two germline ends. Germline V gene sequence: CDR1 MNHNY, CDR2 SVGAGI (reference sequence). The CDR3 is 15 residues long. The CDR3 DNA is TGTGCCAGCAGTCGGGGCAGGGAGGGGAATCAGCCCCAGCATTTT. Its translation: CASSRGREGNQPQHF.

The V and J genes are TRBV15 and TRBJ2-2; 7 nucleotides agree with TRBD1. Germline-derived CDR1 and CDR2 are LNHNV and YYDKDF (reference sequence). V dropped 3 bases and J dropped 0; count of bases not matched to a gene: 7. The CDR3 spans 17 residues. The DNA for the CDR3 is TGTGCCACCAGCAGGGCGACAGGGCCCACGAACACCGGGGAGCTGTTTTTT. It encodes CATSRATGPTNTGELFF.

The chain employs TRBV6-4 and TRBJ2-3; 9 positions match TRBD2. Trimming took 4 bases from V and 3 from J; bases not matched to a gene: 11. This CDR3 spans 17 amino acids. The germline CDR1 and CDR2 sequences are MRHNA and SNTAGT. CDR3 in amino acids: CASSAPGRLAGTDTQYF. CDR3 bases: TGTGCCAGCAGTGCCCCCGGTCGGCTAGCGGGGACAGATACGCAGTATTTT.

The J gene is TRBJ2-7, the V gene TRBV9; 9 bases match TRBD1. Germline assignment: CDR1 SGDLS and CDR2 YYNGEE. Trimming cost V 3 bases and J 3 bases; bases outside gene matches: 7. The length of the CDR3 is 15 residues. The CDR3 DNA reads TGTGCCAGCAGCGGAGAGGACAGGGGAGGCTACGAGCAGTACTTC. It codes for CASSGEDRGGYEQYF.

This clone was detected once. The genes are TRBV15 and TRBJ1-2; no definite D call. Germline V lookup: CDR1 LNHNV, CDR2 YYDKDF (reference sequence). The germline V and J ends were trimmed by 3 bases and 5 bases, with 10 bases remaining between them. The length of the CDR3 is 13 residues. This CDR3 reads CATSRVAEYGYTF. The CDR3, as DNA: TGTGCCACCAGCAGGGTAGCAGAGTATGGCTACACCTTC.

CDR3 nucleotides: TGTGCCAGCAGTTACTCAACTAGCGGGATCTCCACCGGGGAGCTGTTTTTT. Its translation is CASSYSTSGISTGELFF. The rearrangement links TRBV6-2 or TRBV6-3 to TRBJ2-2; 10 positions match TRBD2. The CDR3 loop spans 17 amino acids. V lost 0 bases, J lost 4 bases, and 5 bases stayed unmatched. The V gene's germline CDR1 is MNHEY and CDR2 SVGEGT.

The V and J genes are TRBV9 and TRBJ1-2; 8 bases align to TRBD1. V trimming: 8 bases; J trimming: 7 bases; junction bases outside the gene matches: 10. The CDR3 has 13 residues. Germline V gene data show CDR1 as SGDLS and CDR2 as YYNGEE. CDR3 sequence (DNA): TGTGCCAGTTCGACAGGGGAAGTGACTGGCTACACCTTC. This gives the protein CASSTGEVTGYTF.

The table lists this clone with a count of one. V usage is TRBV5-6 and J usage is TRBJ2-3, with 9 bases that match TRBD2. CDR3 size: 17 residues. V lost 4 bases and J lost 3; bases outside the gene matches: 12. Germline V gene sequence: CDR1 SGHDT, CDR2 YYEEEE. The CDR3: CASSRRSSGTGTDTQYF. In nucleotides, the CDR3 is TGTGCCAGCAGCCGTCGATCTAGCGGGACGGGTACAGATACGCAGTATTTT.